This TCR beta chain was retrieved from a study of glioma-infiltrating T cells after dendritic cell vaccination. Germline CDR1 is SGHRS and CDR2 is YFSETQ. V dropped 2 bases and J dropped 2; count of bases not matched to a gene: 5. The CDR3 is 16 residues long. Data came from immunoSEQ multiplex PCR; TCRdb stores just in-frame clones and leaves some out. The sample lists over 70,000 clones; around 79% were seen once. This clonotype was sampled from a human donor with glioblastoma. The starting material was blood, obtained before dendritic cell vaccination. The chain carries TRBV5-1 and TRBJ2-3, with 10 bases matching TRBD2. CDR3 loop: CASSFGLAATTDTQYF. CDR3 bases: TGCGCCAGCAGCTTTGGACTAGCGGCCACCACAGATACGCAGTATTTT.